This entry describes one TCR beta chain. This sample stems from a study of OX40 agonist ivuxolimab in advanced cancers. This CDR3 contains 12 residues. V lost 6 bases, J lost 12 bases, and 6 bases stayed unmatched. Germline V gene sequence: CDR1 SQVTM, CDR2 ANQGSEA. TCRdb keeps only in-frame clones here, not all; method: immunoSEQ multiplex PCR. This sample yields approximately 25,000 clones, of which roughly 79% are seen a single time; roughly 13% belongs to the top ten. The receptor was isolated from an adult with an advanced solid tumor such as melanoma, head and neck, liver or kidney cancer. The source was CD4+ or CD8+ T cells sorted from blood, collected in a trial of the OX40 agonist ivuxolimab. This chain joins TRBV29-1 and TRBJ1-6; TRBD1 matches at 9 bases. The DNA for the CDR3 is TGCAGCGTAAACACAGGGGGCGGACCCCTCCACTTT. This codes for CSVNTGGGPLHF.